What follows describes a single TCR beta chain. Treatment given: about 20 received Ad26.COV2.S at low or high dose, single or two shots; 5 received placebo; per-sample allocation not given. The samples were gathered on day 63 after the first injection of vaccine or placebo. This record belongs to a study of Ad26.COV2.S vaccination and SARS-CoV-2 variants. Study-wide context: Participants got Ad26.COV2.S intramuscularly, once or twice 56 days apart.

Data came from immunoSEQ multiplex PCR; TCRdb stores just in-frame clones and leaves some out. The sample has approximately 350,000 clones; around 87% are singletons. The CDR3 has 14 residues. Germline values: CDR1 SEHNR, CDR2 FQNEAQ (reference sequence). Between the trimmed V and J ends, which lost 6 bases and 2 bases, there was a span of 14 bases. The sample in question was peripheral blood, obtained in a trial of Ad26.COV2.S vaccine versus placebo. The TCR was taken from a person aged 18-60 years who received the Ad26.COV2.S COVID-19 vaccine or a placebo. The rearrangement uses TRBV7-9 and TRBJ2-7; D is possibly TRBD2 (5 bases). The CDR3 DNA is TGTGCCAGCAGTGGGGTAGCGCAACCCTACGAGCAGTACTTC. Amino acid sequence: CASSGVAQPYEQYF.